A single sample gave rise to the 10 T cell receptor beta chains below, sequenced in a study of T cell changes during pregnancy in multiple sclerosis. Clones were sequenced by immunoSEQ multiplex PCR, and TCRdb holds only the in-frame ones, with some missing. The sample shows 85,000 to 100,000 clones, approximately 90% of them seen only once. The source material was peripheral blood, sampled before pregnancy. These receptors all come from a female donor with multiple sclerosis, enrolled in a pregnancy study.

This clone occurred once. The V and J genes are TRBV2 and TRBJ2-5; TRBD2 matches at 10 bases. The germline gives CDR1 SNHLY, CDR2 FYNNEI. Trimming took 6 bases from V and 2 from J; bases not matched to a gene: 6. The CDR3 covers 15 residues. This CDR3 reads CASRDRTSGQETQYF. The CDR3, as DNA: TGTGCCAGCAGAGACCGGACTAGCGGACAAGAGACCCAGTACTTC.

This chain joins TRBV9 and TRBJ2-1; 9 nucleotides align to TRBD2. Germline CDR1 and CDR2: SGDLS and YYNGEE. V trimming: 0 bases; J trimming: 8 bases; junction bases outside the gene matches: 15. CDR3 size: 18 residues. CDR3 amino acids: CASSVEPLLVAGVHEQFF. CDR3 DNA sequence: TGTGCCAGCAGCGTAGAGCCCCTTTTAGTAGCGGGAGTTCATGAGCAGTTCTTC.

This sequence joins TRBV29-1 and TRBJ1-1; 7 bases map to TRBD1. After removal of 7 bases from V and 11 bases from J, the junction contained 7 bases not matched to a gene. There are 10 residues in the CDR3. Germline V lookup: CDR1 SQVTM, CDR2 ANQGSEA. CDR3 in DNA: TGCAGCGCTGACAGGGCTTCGGCTTTCTTT. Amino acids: CSADRASAFF.

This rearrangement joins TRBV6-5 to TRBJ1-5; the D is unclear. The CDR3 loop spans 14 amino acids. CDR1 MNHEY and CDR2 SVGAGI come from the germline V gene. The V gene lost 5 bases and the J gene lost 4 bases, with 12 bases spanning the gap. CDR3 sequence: CASSQLGRNQPQHF. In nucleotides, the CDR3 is TGTGCCAGCAGTCAGCTGGGCAGGAATCAGCCCCAGCATTTT.

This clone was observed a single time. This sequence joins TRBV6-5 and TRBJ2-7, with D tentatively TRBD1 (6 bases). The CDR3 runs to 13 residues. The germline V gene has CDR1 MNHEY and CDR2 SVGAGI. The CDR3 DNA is TGTGCTTCGGCTGACAGGTCCTCCTACGAGCAGTACTTC. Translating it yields CASADRSSYEQYF.

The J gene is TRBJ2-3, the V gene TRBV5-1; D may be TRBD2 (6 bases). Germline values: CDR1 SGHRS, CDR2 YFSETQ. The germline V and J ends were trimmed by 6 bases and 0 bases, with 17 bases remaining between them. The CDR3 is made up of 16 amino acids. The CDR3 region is CASTPGAGLSTDTQYF. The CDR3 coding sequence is TGCGCCAGCACCCCGGGCGCGGGGTTAAGCACAGATACGCAGTATTTT.

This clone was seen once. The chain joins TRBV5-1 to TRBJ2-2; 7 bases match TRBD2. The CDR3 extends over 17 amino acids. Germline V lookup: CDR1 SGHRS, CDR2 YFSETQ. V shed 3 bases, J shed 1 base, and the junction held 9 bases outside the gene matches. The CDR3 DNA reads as TGCGCCAGCAGCTCTACGACGGGAGGCCTGAACACCGGGGAGCTGTTTTTT. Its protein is CASSSTTGGLNTGELFF. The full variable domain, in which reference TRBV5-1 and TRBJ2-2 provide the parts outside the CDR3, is KAGVTQTPRYLIKTRGQQVTLSCSPISGHRSVSWYQQTPGQGLQFLFEYFSETQRNKGNFPGRFSGRQFSNSRSEMNVSTLELGDSALYLCASSSTTGGLNTGELFFGEGSRLTVL.

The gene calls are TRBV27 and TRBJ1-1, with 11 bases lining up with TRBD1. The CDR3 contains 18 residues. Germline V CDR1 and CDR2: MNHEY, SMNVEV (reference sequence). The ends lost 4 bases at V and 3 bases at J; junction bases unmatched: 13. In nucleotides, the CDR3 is TGTGCCAGCAGTTCCCTCGGACAGGGGGCTAAGGAGGACACTGAAGCTTTCTTT. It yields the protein CASSSLGQGAKEDTEAFF.

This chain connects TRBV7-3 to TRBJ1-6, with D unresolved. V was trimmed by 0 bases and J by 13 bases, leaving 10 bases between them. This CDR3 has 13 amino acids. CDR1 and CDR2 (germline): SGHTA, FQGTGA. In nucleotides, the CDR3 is TGTGCCAGCAGCTTAACGGCTGTTACGCCCCTCCACTTT. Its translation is CASSLTAVTPLHF. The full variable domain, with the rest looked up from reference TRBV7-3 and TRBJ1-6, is GAGVSQTPSNKVTEKGKYVELRCDPISGHTALYWYRQSLGQGPEFLIYFQGTGAADDSGLPNDRFFAVRPEGSVSTLKIQRTERGDSAVYLCASSLTAVTPLHFGNGTRLTVT.

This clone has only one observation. The CDR3 DNA sequence: TGTGCCTGGAGTTCACGACAGGGGGGGGCCTACACCGGGGAGCTGTTTTTT. It encodes CAWSSRQGGAYTGELFF. The chain carries TRBV30 and TRBJ2-2, with 9 positions matching TRBD1. This CDR3 region has 17 residues. J gave up 3 bases and V 2 bases, and 10 bases lay outside the gene matches. CDR1 and CDR2 (germline): GTSNPN, SVGIG (reference sequence). The whole variable domain, filled in from reference TRBV30 and TRBJ2-2, reads SQTIHQWPATLVQPVGSPLSLECTVEGTSNPNLYWYRQAAGRGLQLLFYSVGIGQISSEVPQNLSASRPQDRQFILSSKKLLLSDSGFYLCAWSSRQGGAYTGELFFGEGSRLTVL.